This T cell receptor beta chain was recovered during a study of CD4 T cells in relation to SARS-CoV-2 and coronaviruses. The unexposed donors gave CD4+ T cells in 2011-2018, prior to COVID-19. After more than eight days of culture, CD4+ T cells were isolated. Cultures held roughly 2 million PBMCs per well with around 9.8 IU/ml IL-2. A word on this clone: What it recognizes is unknown.

V gave up 1 base and J gave up 3 bases; unmatched junction bases: 12. In germline, CDR1 is GTSNPN, CDR2 SVGIG (reference sequence). This CDR3 contains 17 residues. Measured with immunoSEQ multiplex PCR; TCRdb has only the in-frame clones, and not every one. The table shows roughly 24,000 clones, with approximately 80% occurring only once. The sequence was obtained from a human donor in good health. V usage is TRBV30 and J usage is TRBJ1-5; 7 nucleotides line up with TRBD1. Sequenced sample: CD4+ T cells from PBMCs, cultured in vitro. CDR3 protein: CAWSAHDRARDNQPQHF. The CDR3 DNA follows: TGTGCCTGGAGTGCCCATGACAGGGCTCGGGACAATCAGCCCCAGCATTTT.